The 27 T cell receptor beta chains presented below share a single source sample, sequenced in a study of blood T cell repertoires in COVID-19 (dated by TCRdb to about 2020). Library method: the immunoSEQ multiplex PCR assay. Drawn from immuneACCESS, this table holds only the in-frame rearrangements with V and J called that TCRdb kept. Clones are partly lost; checked studies trace under half to an unresolved V gene and leave the rest unexplained. Recorded for this sample are approximately 80,000 clones; about 87% of them occurred a single time. Of the sample, approximately 9.7% is held by the ten largest clones. Sequencing was carried out using peripheral blood. All receptors derive from a human donor in a cohort sampled during active COVID-19.

This chain links TRBV7-8 with TRBJ1-1, with D possibly TRBD1 on 5 matching bases. Germline V lookup: CDR1 SGHVS, CDR2 FQNEAQ. Trimming stripped 5 bases from V and 10 bases from J, with 14 bases between. This CDR3 comprises 12 residues. CDR3 in DNA: TGTGCCAGCAGCCCGGTGGGGGGGTCAGCTTTCTTT. It translates to CASSPVGGSAFF.

The chain links TRBV27 to TRBJ2-3, with 8 bases aligning to TRBD1. Germline trimming cut 5 bases from V and 5 bases from J; bases unmatched to any gene: 15. Germline CDR1 and CDR2: MNHEY and SMNVEV (reference sequence). The CDR3 extends over 17 amino acids. CDR3 sequence: CASSLSGGQGLGDTQYF. For the CDR3, the DNA is TGTGCCAGCAGTCTCTCCGGTGGACAGGGTTTGGGAGATACGCAGTATTTT.

V usage is TRBV29-1 and J usage is TRBJ1-1; D gene ambiguous. The germline gives CDR1 SQVTM, CDR2 ANQGSEA. The CDR3 length is 12 residues. Deletions cut 4 bases from V and 4 bases from J, with 10 bases between. The CDR3 region has the DNA TGCAGCGTTGGCCCTACGGGCACTGAAGCTTTCTTT. Its protein is CSVGPTGTEAFF.

This chain uses TRBV28 with TRBJ1-1; maybe TRBD1 (6 bases). The CDR3 is 14 residues long. V dropped 5 bases and J dropped 1 base, with 11 bases sitting between them. Per the germline V gene, CDR1 is MDHEN and CDR2 is SYDVKM. CDR3 sequence: CASSVGQTNTEAFF. The CDR3 nucleotides read TGTGCCAGCAGTGTCGGACAGACGAACACTGAAGCTTTCTTT.

V is TRBV7-8 and J is TRBJ1-2; a possible D gene is TRBD1 (5 bases). Trimming left V 4 bases short and J 4 bases short, with 16 bases between. This CDR3 is built from 15 residues. Germline V lookup: CDR1 SGHVS, CDR2 FQNEAQ. The CDR3 DNA is TGTGCCAGCAGCTACCTGGGGCTCGGGAGCTATGGCTACACCTTC. Its protein is CASSYLGLGSYGYTF.

The V gene is TRBV6-6, the J gene TRBJ1-2, with a tentative D call TRBD1 (6 bases). Deletions cut 8 bases from V and 8 bases from J, with 21 bases between. CDR1 is MNHNY and CDR2 is SVGAGI in the germline V gene (reference sequence). CDR3 length: 14 residues. The CDR3: CASDAGRGAWGYTF. The CDR3 bases are TGTGCCAGCGACGCCGGGCGGGGGGCTTGGGGCTACACCTTC.

The J gene is TRBJ1-6, the V gene TRBV15; 7 bases match TRBD1. Germline V CDR1 and CDR2: LNHNV, YYDKDF (reference sequence). V lost 3 bases to trimming and J lost 4 bases; unmatched junction nucleotides: 6. CDR3 size: 16 residues. CDR3 bases: TGTGCCACCAGCAGGATGGGACAGCTGTATAATTCACCCCTCCACTTT. Translating it yields CATSRMGQLYNSPLHF.

This chain links TRBV11-2 with TRBJ2-5; D unresolved. Germline CDR1 and CDR2: SGHAT and FQNNGV. The CDR3 contains 11 residues. The V gene lost 5 bases and the J gene lost 7 bases, with 8 bases spanning the gap. The CDR3 is CASSQSVTQYF. CDR3 nucleotides: TGTGCCAGCAGCCAATCGGTGACCCAGTACTTC. The full variable domain, rest sourced from reference TRBV11-2 and TRBJ2-5, is EAGVAQSPRYKIIEKRQSVAFWCNPISGHATLYWYQQILGQGPKLLIQFQNNGVVDDSQLPKDRFSAERLKGVDSTLKIQPAKLEDSAVYLCASSQSVTQYFGPGTRLLVL.

This clone was detected once. The V call is TRBV10-1, the J call TRBJ2-7; 9 bases match TRBD1. J was trimmed by 2 bases and V by 7 bases; bases with no gene match: 9. This CDR3 has 15 residues. Germline assignment: CDR1 WNHNN and CDR2 SYGVQD (reference sequence). Here the CDR3 reads CASIGLGQGTYEQYF. In DNA, the CDR3 is TGCGCCAGCATTGGGTTGGGACAGGGTACCTACGAGCAGTACTTC.

The chain joins TRBV19 to TRBJ1-1; D remains ambiguous. Trimming cost V 1 base and J 8 bases, with 8 bases left between them. CDR1 is LNHDA and CDR2 is SQIVND in the germline V gene (reference sequence). The CDR3 loop spans 12 amino acids. Here the CDR3 DNA reads TGTGCCAGTAGTATAGGAACTTCGGAAGCTTTCTTT. Its protein product is CASSIGTSEAFF.

The CDR3 DNA follows: TGTGCTAGTGGTTTGTGGTCAGAAGAGCAGTTCTTC. It translates to CASGLWSEEQFF. This chain joins TRBV12-5 and TRBJ2-1, with unresolved D. V was trimmed by 2 bases and J by 10 bases, leaving 9 bases between them. The CDR3 is 12 amino acids. Germline V gene data show CDR1 as LGHNT and CDR2 as FRNRAP.

The chain combines TRBV10-1 with TRBJ2-2; 8 positions agree with TRBD1. There are 16 residues in the CDR3. The junction had 5 bases not matched to a gene; V was cut back by 5 bases and J by 0 bases. CDR1 is WNHNN, CDR2 SYGVQD, per germline (reference sequence). This CDR3 reads CASSSRQGTNTGELFF. The CDR3 nucleotides read TGCGCCAGCAGTTCTCGACAGGGGACGAACACCGGGGAGCTGTTTTTT.

The chain carries TRBV28 and TRBJ2-3; 14 bases fit TRBD2. This CDR3 region has 19 residues. The germline CDR1 and CDR2 sequences are MDHEN and SYDVKM. V lost 5 bases to trimming and J lost 0 bases; unmatched junction nucleotides: 10. CDR3 sequence: CASSLGLAGGLSSTDTQYF. Here the CDR3 DNA reads TGTGCCAGCAGTCTCGGACTAGCGGGAGGTCTGAGTAGCACAGATACGCAGTATTTT.

This chain links TRBV19 with TRBJ1-4; D remains unclear. V shed 2 bases and J shed 5 bases, with 6 bases lying between them. From germline, CDR1 is LNHDA and CDR2 SQIVND (reference sequence). This CDR3 is 13 amino acids long. Written as DNA, the CDR3 is TGTGCCAGTAGTATACAGTTGAATGAAAAACTGTTTTTT. Translating gives CASSIQLNEKLFF.

This clone was observed once. The gene calls are TRBV5-1 and TRBJ2-2; no firm D call. The V end lost 4 bases, the J end lost 4 bases, and 8 bases lay between the germline ends. Germline CDR1 is SGHRS and CDR2 is YFSETQ. The CDR3 sequence is 13 residues long. Written as DNA, the CDR3 is TGCGCCAGCAGCCAAGACTTCACCGGGGAGCTGTTTTTT. Its translation: CASSQDFTGELFF.

The chain employs TRBV7-9 and TRBJ1-4, with TRBD1 identical over 10 bases. J gave up 7 bases and V 5 bases, and 7 bases lay outside the gene matches. CDR3 length: 15 residues. Germline CDR1 reads SEHNR; CDR2 reads FQNEAQ (reference sequence). CDR3 protein: CASSRQGAEGEKLFF. CDR3 bases: TGTGCCAGCAGCCGACAGGGGGCCGAGGGTGAAAAACTGTTTTTT.

The rearrangement uses TRBV27 and TRBJ1-5; TRBD1 matches 9 bases. The CDR3 covers 16 residues. Per the germline V gene, CDR1 is MNHEY and CDR2 is SMNVEV (reference sequence). V shed 8 bases, J shed 3 bases, and the junction held 11 bases outside the gene matches. CDR3: CASLNARTGVNQPQHF. CDR3 DNA: TGTGCCAGCCTCAATGCCCGGACAGGGGTCAATCAGCCCCAGCATTTT.

V gene TRBV7-8 combines with J gene TRBJ2-7, with 12 bases matching TRBD1. J gave up 2 bases and V 5 bases, and 4 bases lay outside the gene matches. Germline-derived CDR1 and CDR2 are SGHVS and FQNEAQ. The CDR3 length is 15 residues. The CDR3 DNA follows: TGTGCCAGCAGCAACCGGGACAGGGGGCCCTACGAGCAGTACTTC. Protein product: CASSNRDRGPYEQYF. Combining the CDR3 with reference TRBV7-8 and TRBJ2-7 gives the whole variable domain GAGVSQSPRYKVAKRGQDVALRCDPISGHVSLFWYQQALGQGPEFLTYFQNEAQLDKSGLPSDRFFAERPEGSVSTLKIQRTQQEDSAVYLCASSNRDRGPYEQYFGPGTRLTVT.

The J gene is TRBJ2-3, the V gene TRBV27; D might be TRBD2 (5 bases). The CDR3 is 15 residues long. Germline V lookup: CDR1 MNHEY, CDR2 SMNVEV (reference sequence). The V end was cut by 1 base, the J end by 2 bases, with 10 bases between. CDR3: CASSLLGLYTDTQYF. CDR3 nucleotides: TGTGCCAGCAGTTTATTAGGACTCTACACAGATACGCAGTATTTT.

The chain is built from TRBV27 and TRBJ1-5; D unresolved. CDR1 and CDR2 from the germline V gene are MNHEY and SMNVEV (reference sequence). V was pared by 6 bases and J by 7 bases, with 13 bases between. This CDR3 spans 13 amino acids. The CDR3 protein is CASSPEVWQPQHF. The CDR3 coding sequence is TGTGCCAGCAGCCCCGAGGTTTGGCAGCCCCAGCATTTT.

This clone was counted once. J is TRBJ1-3 and V is TRBV7-9; D is unclear. The CDR3 totals 13 residues. From germline, CDR1 is SEHNR and CDR2 FQNEAQ (reference sequence). The V gene lost 6 bases and the J gene lost 8 bases, with 14 bases spanning the gap. CDR3 in DNA: TGTGCCAGCAGTCATAGGCAGGTAGACACCATATATTTT. It specifies CASSHRQVDTIYF.

V gene TRBV3-1 (or the pseudogene TRBV3-2) combines with J gene TRBJ1-1; D possibly corresponds to TRBD1 (6 bases). Germline V gene data show CDR1 as LGHDT and CDR2 as YNNKEL (reference sequence). This CDR3 is 13 amino acids long. V dropped 4 bases and J dropped 4 bases, with 10 bases sitting between them. DNA for the CDR3: TGTGCCAGCAGCCCATACAGGGCCACTGAAGCTTTCTTT. Translated, it gives CASSPYRATEAFF.

This chain uses TRBV7-9 with TRBJ1-4, with TRBD1 matching over 11 bases. Trimming removed 6 bases from V and 8 bases from J; junction bases left unmatched: 8. The CDR3 contains 15 residues. CDR1 is SEHNR, CDR2 FQNEAQ, per germline (reference sequence). The chain's CDR3 is CASSTDRGRREKLFF. The CDR3 nucleotides are TGTGCCAGCAGTACGGACAGGGGGCGCCGAGAAAAACTGTTTTTT.

This clone came up a few times. The gene calls are TRBV6-7 and TRBJ2-5; 8 bases fit TRBD2. TRBV6-7 is classed as an ORF, of uncertain function. Trimming removed 7 bases from V and 4 bases from J; junction bases left unmatched: 8. The CDR3 has 14 residues. This CDR3 is CASIPGGSGETQYF. CDR3 nucleotides: TGTGCCAGCATCCCGGGGGGGTCAGGAGAGACCCAGTACTTC.

V and J are TRBV7-2 and TRBJ2-1; D is unclear. Germline lookup yields CDR1 SGHTA and CDR2 FQGNSA. V was cut by 1 base and J by 10 bases, with 8 bases left in between. CDR3 length equals 12 residues. CDR3 bases: TGTGCCAGCAGCTTAGGAGCTGCGGAGCAGTTCTTC. Translated, it gives CASSLGAAEQFF.

This sequence joins TRBV19 and TRBJ2-1; 14 positions match TRBD2. V lost 3 bases to trimming and J lost 7 bases; unmatched junction nucleotides: 14. There are 19 residues in the CDR3. Germline V gene lookup returns CDR1 LNHDA and CDR2 SQIVND (reference sequence). This chain's CDR3 is CASSMTSGRAHLKRNEQFF. DNA of the CDR3: TGTGCCAGTAGTATGACTAGCGGGAGGGCCCACCTAAAGAGGAATGAGCAGTTCTTC.

The chain has TRBV7-3 and TRBJ2-1; the match to TRBD2 covers 8 bases. Looked up from germline, CDR1 is SGHTA and CDR2 is FQGTGA. This CDR3 has 17 residues. Trimming cost V 2 bases and J 5 bases; bases outside gene matches: 11. The CDR3 nucleotides read TGTGCCAGCAGCTTAGGGCCTTTACTAGCGGACAACAATGAGCAGTTCTTC. This encodes CASSLGPLLADNNEQFF.